This TCR beta chain appears in the sequencing data of a study of beta chain features in type 1 diabetes. The CDR3 runs 15 residues. CDR1 is GTSNPN, CDR2 SVGIG, per germline (reference sequence). V gave up 3 bases and J gave up 3 bases, with 15 bases separating them. What was sequenced were expressed TCRB transcripts, since all of the isolated RNA had been reverse transcribed. Profiling relied on immunoSEQ multiplex PCR, and the TCRdb table lists in-frame clones only, not all of them. The sample consists of under 400,000 clones, 20% of them appearing once. This clone was observed a few times. Source material: naive CD4+ T cells from blood. The gene calls are TRBV30 and TRBJ1-5, with TRBD1 as a possible D gene (6 bases). The TCR was taken from a woman under 30 in good health. CDR3 sequence: CAWSPPDSTNQPQHF. The CDR3 DNA is TGTGCCTGGAGCCCTCCGGACAGTACCAATCAGCCCCAGCATTTT. The full variable domain, its missing parts supplied by reference TRBV30 and TRBJ1-5, is SQTIHQWPATLVQPVGSPLSLECTVEGTSNPNLYWYRQAAGRGLQLLFYSVGIGQISSEVPQNLSASRPQDRQFILSSKKLLLSDSGFYLCAWSPPDSTNQPQHFGDGTRLSIL.